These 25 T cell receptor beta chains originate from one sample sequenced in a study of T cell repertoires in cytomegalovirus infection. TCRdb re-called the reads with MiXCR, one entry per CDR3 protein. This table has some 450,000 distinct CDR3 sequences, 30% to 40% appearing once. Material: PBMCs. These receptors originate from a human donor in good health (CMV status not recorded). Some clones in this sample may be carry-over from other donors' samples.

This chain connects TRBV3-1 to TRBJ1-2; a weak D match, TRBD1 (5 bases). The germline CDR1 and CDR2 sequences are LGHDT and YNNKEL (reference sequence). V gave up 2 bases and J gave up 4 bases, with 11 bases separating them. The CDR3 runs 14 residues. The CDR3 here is CASSQNSGGYGYTF. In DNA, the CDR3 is TGTGCCAGCAGCCAAAATTCGGGGGGCTATGGCTACACCTTC. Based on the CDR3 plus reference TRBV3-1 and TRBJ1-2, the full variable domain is DTAVSQTPKYLVTQMGNDKSIKCEQNLGHDTMYWYKQDSKKFLKIMFSYNNKELIINETVPNRFSPKSPDKAHLNLHINSLELGDSAVYFCASSQNSGGYGYTFGSGTRLTVV.

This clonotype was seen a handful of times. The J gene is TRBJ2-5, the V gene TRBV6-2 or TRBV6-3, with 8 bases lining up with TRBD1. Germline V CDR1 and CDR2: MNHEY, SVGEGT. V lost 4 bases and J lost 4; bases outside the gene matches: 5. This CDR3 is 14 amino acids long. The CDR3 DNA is TGTGCCAGCAGTTTTACCGGGACAGGAGAGACCCAGTACTTC. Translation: CASSFTGTGETQYF.

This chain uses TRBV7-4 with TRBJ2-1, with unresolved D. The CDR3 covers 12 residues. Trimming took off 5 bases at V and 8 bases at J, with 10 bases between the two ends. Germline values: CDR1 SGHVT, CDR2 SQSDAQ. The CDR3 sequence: CASSRKIHEQFF. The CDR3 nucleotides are TGTGCCAGCAGCAGAAAGATACATGAGCAGTTCTTC.

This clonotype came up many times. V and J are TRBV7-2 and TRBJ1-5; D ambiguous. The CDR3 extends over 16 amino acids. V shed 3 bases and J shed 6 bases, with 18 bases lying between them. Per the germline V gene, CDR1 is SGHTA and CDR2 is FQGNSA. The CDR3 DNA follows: TGTGCCAGCAGCTTGCAGCGTTGGGGAGCAAGTCAGCCCCAGCATTTT. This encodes CASSLQRWGASQPQHF.

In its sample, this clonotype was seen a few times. The CDR3 region has the DNA TGTGCCAGCAGTTTCGGCGGGGGGGTCAATGAGCAGTTCTTC. Translated, it gives CASSFGGGVNEQFF. J is TRBJ2-1 and V is TRBV6-2 or TRBV6-3, with 9 bases lining up with TRBD2. Losses at the gene ends were 4 bases for V and 6 bases for J; bases not matched to a gene: 4. Looked up from germline, CDR1 is MNHEY and CDR2 is SVGEGT. This CDR3 spans 14 amino acids.

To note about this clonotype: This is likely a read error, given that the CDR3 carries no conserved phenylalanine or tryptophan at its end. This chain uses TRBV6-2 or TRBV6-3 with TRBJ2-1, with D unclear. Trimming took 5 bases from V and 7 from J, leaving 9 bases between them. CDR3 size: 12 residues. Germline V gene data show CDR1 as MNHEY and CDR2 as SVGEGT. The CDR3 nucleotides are TGTGCCAGCAGTGGGCGACTTAATGAGCAGTTCTGC. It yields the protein CASSGRLNEQFC.

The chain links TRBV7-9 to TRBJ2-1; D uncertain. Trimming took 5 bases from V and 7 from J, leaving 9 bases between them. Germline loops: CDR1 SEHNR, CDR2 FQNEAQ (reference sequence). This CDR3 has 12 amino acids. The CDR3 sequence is CASSPGENEQFF. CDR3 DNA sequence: TGTGCCAGCAGCCCCGGAGAGAATGAGCAGTTCTTC.

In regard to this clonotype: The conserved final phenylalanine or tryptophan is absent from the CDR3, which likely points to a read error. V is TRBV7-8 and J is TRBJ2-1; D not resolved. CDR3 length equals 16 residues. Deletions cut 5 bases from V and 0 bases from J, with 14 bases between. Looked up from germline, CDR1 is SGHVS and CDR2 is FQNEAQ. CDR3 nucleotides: TGTGCCAGCAGCGACGCCTCTCGGAGCTCCTACAATGAGCAGTTCTTA. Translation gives CASSDASRSSYNEQFL.

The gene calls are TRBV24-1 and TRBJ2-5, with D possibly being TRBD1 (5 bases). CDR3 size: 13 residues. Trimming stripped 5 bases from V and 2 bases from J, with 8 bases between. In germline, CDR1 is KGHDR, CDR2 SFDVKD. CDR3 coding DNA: TGTGCCACCAGTGCGCCAGGGCAAGAGACCCAGTACTTC. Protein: CATSAPGQETQYF.

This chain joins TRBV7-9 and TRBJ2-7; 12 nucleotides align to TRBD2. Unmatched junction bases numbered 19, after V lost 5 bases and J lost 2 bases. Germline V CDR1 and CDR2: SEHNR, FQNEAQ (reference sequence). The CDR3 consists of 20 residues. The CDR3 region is CASSPADLRRTSGETYEQYF. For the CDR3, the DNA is TGTGCCAGCAGCCCCGCCGACCTAAGACGGACTAGCGGGGAGACCTACGAGCAGTACTTC.

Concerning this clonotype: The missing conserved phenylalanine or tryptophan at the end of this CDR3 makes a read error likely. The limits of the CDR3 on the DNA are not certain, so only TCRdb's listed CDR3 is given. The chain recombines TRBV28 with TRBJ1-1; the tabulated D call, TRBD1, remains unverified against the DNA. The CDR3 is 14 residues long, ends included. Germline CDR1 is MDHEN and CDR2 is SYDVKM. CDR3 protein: CASSTESGHPLSFR.

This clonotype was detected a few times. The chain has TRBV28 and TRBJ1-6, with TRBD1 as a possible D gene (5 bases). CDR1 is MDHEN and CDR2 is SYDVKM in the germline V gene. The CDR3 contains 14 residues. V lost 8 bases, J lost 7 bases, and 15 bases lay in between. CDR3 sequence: CASRSHSGNSPLHF. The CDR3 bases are TGTGCCAGCCGGTCGCACTCAGGGAATTCACCCCTCCACTTT.

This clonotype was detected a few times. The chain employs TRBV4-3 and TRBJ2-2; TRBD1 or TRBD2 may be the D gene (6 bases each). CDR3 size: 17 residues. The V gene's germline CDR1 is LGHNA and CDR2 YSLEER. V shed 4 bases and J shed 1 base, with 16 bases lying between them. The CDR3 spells CASSPTGGWVNTGELFF. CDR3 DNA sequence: TGCGCCAGCAGCCCAACCGGGGGCTGGGTGAACACCGGGGAGCTGTTTTTT.

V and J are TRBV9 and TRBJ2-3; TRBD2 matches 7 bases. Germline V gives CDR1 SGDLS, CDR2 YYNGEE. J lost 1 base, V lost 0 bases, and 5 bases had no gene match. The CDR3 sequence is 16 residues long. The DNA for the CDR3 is TGTGCCAGCAGCGTAGGCAGCGGGGCTGGCACAGATACGCAGTATTTT. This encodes CASSVGSGAGTDTQYF.

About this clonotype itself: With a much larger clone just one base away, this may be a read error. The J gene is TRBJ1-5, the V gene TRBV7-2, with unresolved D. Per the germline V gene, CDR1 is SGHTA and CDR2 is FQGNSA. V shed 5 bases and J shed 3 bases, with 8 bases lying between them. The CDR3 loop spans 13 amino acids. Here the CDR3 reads CASSAEFNQPQHF. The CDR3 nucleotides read TGTGCCAGCAGCGCCGAGTTCAATCAGCCCCAGCATTTT.

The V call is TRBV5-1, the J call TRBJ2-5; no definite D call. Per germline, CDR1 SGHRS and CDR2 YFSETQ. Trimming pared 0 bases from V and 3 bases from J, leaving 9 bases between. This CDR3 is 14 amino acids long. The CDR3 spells CASSLDQQKETQYF. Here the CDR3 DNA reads TGCGCCAGCAGCTTGGATCAGCAAAAAGAGACCCAGTACTTC.

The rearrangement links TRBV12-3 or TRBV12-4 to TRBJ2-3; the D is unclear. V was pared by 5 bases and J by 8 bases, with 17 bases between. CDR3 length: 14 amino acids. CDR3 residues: CASSPQSDVGTQYF. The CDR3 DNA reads TGTGCCAGCAGTCCGCAATCGGATGTGGGTACGCAGTATTTT.

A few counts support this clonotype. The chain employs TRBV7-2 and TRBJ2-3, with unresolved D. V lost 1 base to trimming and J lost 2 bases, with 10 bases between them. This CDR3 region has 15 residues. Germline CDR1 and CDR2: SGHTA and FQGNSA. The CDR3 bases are TGTGCCAGCAGCTTAGGAAACAGATACACAGATACGCAGTATTTT. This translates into CASSLGNRYTDTQYF. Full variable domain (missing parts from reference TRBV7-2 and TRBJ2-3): GAGVSQSPSNKVTEKGKDVELRCDPISGHTALYWYRQSLGQGLEFLIYFQGNSAPDKSGLPSDRFSAERTGGSVSTLTIQRTQQEDSAVYLCASSLGNRYTDTQYFGPGTRLTVL.

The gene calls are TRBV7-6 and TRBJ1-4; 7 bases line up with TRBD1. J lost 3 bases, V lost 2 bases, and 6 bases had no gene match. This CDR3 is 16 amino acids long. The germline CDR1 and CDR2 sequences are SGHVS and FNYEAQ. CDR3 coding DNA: TGTGCCAGCAGCTTATCATACAGGGGATCTAATGAAAAACTGTTTTTT. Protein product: CASSLSYRGSNEKLFF.

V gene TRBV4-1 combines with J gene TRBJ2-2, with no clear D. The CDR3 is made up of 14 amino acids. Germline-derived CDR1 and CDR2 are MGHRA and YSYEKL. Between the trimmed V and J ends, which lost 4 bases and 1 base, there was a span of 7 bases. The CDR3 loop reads CASSPGENTGELFF. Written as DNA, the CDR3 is TGCGCCAGCAGCCCTGGGGAGAACACCGGGGAGCTGTTTTTT.

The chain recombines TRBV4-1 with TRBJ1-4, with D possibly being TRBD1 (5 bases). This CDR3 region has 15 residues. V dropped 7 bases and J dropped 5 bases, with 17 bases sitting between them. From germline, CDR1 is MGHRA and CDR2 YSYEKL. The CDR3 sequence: CASKLAGPSNEKLFF. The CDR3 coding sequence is TGCGCCAGCAAACTTGCGGGACCTTCAAATGAAAAACTGTTTTTT.

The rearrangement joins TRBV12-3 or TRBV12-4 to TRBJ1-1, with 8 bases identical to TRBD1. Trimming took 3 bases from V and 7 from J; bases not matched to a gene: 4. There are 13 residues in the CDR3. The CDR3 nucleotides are TGTGCCAGCAGTTTCGGACAGGGTGATGAAGCTTTCTTT. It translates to CASSFGQGDEAFF.

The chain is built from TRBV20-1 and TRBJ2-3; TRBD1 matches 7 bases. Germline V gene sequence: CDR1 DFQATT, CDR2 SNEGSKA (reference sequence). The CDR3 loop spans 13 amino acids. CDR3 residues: CSGDRSSTDTQYF. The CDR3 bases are TGCAGCGGGGACAGATCTAGCACAGATACGCAGTATTTT.

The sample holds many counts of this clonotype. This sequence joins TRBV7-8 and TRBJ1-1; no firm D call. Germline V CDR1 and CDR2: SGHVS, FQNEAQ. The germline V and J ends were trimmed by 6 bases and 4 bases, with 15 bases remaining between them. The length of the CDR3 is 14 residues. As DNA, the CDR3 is TGTGCCAGCAGTCTTAAGGGAGGAGGCACTGAAGCTTTCTTT. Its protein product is CASSLKGGGTEAFF.

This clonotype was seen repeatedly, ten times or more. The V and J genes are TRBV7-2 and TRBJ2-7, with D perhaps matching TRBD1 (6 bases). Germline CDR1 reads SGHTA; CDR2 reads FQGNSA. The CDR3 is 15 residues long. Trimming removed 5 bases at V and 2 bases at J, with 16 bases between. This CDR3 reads CASSPPGTKTYEQYF. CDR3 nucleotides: TGTGCCAGCAGCCCCCCCGGGACAAAGACCTACGAGCAGTACTTC.